This T cell receptor (beta chain) was sequenced during a study of T-cell reconstitution after alpha-beta-depleted transplantation in children. As it was prepared, the TCRbeta library received unique molecular identifiers. TCRdb re-derived calls from the PCR reads in MiXCR, one entry per CDR3 protein. Of roughly 500,000 distinct CDR3 sequences listed, about an eighth are singletons. In this sample, this clonotype turned up many times. Germline-derived CDR1 and CDR2 are MNHEY and SVGEGT. CDR3 length: 13 residues. The V gene lost 6 bases and the J gene lost 2 bases, with 10 bases spanning the gap. This TCR was recovered from a human donor who donated a stem cell graft to a child with combined immunodeficiency. The chain has TRBV6-2 or TRBV6-3 and TRBJ1-2; D might be TRBD1 (5 bases). Sequenced here: PBMCs from the stem cell graft donor, sampled from the stem cell graft. The CDR3 is CASSLQENYGYTF. CDR3 sequence (DNA): TGTGCCAGCAGCCTACAGGAGAACTATGGCTACACCTTC.